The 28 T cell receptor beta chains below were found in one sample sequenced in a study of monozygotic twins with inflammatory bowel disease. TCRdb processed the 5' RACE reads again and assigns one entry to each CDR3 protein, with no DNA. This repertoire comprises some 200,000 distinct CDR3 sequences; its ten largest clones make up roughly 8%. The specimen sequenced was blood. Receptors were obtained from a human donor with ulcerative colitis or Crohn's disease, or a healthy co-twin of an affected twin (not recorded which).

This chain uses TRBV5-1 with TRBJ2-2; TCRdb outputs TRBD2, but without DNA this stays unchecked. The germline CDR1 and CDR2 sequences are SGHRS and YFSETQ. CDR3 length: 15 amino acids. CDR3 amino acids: CASSSLPRDGGELFF.

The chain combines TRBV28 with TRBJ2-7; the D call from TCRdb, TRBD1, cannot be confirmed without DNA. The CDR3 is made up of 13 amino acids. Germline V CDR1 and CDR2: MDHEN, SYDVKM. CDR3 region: CASSLGHLYEQYF. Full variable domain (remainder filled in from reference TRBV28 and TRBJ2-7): DVKVTQSSRYLVKRTGEKVFLECVQDMDHENMFWYRQDPGLGLRLIYFSYDVKMKEKGDIPEGYSVSREKKERFSLILESASTNQTSMYLCASSLGHLYEQYFGPGTRLTVT.

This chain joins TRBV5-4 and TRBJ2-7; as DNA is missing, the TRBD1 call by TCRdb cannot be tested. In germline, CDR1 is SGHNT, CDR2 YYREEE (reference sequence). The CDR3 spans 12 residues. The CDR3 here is CASSQTGHEQYF.

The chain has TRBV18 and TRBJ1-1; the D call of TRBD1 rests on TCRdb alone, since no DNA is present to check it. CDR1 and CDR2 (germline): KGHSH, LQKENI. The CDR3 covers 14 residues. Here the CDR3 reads CASSPGTLRAEAFF.

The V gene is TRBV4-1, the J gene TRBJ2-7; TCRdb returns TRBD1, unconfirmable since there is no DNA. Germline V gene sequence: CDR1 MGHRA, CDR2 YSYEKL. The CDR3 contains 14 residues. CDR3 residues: CASSPRTGDYEQYF.

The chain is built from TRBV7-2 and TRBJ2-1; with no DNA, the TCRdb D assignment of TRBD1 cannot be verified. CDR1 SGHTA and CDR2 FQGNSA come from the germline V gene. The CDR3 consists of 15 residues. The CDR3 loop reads CASSLKSTGYNEQFF.

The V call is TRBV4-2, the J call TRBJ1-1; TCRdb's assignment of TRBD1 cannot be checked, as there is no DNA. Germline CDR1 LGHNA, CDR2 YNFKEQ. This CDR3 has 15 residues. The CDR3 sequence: CASSHLGGENTEAFF.

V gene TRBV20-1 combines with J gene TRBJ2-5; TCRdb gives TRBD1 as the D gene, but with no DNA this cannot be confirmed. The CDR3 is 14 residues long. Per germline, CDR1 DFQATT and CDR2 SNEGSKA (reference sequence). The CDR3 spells CSATPTGGEETQYF.

The CDR3 reads CASSYARNTEAFF. The chain combines TRBV6-5 with TRBJ1-1. This CDR3 comprises 13 residues. CDR1 and CDR2 from the germline V gene are MNHEY and SVGAGI.

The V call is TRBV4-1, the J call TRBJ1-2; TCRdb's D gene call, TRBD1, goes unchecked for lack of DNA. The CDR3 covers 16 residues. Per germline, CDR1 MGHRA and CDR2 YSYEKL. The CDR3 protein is CASSQDIPGVNYGYTF.

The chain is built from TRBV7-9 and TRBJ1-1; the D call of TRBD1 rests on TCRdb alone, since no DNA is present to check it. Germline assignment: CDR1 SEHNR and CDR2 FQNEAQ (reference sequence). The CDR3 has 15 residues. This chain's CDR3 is CASSSRGERGTEAFF.

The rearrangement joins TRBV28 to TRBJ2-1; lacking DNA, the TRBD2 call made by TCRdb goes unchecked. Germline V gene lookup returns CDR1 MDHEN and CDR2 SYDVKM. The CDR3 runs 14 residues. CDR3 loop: CASHSGNTYNEQFF.

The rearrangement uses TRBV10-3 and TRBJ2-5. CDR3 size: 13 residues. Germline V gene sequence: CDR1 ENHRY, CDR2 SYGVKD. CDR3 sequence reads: CAISESTPETQYF.

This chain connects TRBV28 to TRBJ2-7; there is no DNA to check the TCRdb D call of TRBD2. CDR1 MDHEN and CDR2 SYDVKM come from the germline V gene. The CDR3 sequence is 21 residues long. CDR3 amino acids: CASSSYHPTSGSYIWSYEQYF.

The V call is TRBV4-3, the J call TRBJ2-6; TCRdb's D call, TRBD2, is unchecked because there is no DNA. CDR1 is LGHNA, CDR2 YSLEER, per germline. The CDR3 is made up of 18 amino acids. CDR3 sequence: CASSPTSGFDSGANVLTF.

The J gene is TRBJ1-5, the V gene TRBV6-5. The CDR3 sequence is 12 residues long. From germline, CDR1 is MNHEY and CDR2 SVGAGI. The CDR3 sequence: CASKGPNQPQHF.

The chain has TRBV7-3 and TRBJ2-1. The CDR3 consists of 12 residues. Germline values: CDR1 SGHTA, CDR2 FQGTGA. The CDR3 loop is CASSLYNNEQFF.

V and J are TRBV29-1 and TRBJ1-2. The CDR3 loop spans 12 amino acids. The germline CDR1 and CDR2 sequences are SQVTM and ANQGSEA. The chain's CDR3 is CSVERRGYGYTF.

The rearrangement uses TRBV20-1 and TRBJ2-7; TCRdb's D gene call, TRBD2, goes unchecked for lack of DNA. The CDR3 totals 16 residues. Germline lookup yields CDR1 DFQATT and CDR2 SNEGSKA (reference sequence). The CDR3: CSATTPGGRSAYEQYF.

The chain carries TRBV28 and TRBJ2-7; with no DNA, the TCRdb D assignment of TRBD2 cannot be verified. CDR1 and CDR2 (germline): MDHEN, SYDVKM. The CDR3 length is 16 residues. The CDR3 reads CASSPPWSGYSYEQYF.

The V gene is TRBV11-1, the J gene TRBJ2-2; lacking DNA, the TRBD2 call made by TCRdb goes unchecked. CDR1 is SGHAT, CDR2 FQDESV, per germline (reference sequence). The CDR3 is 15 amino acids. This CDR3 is CASSLRLAGAGELFF.

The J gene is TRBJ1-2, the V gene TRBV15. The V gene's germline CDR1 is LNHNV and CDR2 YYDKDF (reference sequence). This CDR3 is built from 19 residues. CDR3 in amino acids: CATSRGALEAPDEEFGYTF. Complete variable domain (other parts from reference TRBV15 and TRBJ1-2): DAMVIQNPRYQVTQFGKPVTLSCSQTLNHNVMYWYQQKSSQAPKLLFHYYDKDFNNEADTPDNFQSRRPNTSFCFLDIRSPGLGDTAMYLCATSRGALEAPDEEFGYTFGSGTRLTVV.

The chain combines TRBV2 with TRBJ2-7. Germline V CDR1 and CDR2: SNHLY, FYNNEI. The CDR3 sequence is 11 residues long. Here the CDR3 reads CASSAFQEQYF.

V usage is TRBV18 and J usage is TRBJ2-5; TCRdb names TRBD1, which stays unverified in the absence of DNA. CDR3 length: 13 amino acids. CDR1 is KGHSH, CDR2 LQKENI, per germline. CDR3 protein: CASSPGGKETQYF.

The CDR3 loop reads CSVSGGRTEAFF. J is TRBJ1-1 and V is TRBV29-1; the TCRdb D gene call, TRBD1, has no DNA to confirm it. Germline CDR1 SQVTM, CDR2 ANQGSEA. There are 12 residues in the CDR3.

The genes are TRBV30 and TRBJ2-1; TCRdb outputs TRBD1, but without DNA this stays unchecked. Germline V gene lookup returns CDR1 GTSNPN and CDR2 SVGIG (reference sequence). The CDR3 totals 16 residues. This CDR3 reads CAWSVQGRGPYNEQFF.

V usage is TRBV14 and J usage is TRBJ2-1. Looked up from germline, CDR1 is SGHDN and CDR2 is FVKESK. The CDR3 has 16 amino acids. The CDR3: CASSQELGRSYNEQFF.

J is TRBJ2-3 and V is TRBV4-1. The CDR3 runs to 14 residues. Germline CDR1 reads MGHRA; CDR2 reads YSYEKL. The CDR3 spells CASSHLANPDTQYF.